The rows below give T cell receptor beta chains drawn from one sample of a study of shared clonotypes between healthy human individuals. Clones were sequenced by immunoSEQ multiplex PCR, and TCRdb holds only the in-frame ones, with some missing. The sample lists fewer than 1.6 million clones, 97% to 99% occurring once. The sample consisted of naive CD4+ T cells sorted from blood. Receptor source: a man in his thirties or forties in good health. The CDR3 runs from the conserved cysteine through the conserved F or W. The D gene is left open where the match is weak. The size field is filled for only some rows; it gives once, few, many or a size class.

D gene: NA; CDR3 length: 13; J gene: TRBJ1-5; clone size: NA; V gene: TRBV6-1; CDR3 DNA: TGTGCCAGCGGCAGGGATTATATTCAGCCCCAGCATTTT; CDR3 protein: CASGRDYIQPQHF
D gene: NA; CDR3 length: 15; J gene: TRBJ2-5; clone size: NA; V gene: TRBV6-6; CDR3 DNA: TGTGCCAGCAGTTACAGGGGAAAAGGAGAAGAGACCCAGTACTTC; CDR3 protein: CASSYRGKGEETQYF
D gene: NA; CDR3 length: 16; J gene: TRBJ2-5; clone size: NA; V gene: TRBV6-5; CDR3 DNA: TGTGCCAGCAGTTACAGAGCGAGGAGGTCGGGGGAGACCCAGTACTTC; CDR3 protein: CASSYRARRSGETQYF
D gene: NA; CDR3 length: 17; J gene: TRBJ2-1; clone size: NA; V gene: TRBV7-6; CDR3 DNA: TGTGCCAGCAGCTTAGTCCTCAGGGGGGAATTTCACAATGAGCAGTTCTTC; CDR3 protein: CASSLVLRGEFHNEQFF
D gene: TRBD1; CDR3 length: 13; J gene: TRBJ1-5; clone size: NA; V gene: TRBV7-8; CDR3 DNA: TGTGCCACCGGACAGGATGCCAATCAGCCCCAGCATTTT; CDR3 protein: CATGQDANQPQHF
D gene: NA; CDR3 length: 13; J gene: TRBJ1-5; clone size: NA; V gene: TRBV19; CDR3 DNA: TGTGCCAGTACTCCTTCGGGGGTCCAGGTCCAGCATTTT; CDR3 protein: CASTPSGVQVQHF
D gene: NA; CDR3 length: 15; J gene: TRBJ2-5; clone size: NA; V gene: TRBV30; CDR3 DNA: TGTGCCTGGACCAACAGGGCTGCTAACCAAGAGACCCAGTACTTC; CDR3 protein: CAWTNRAANQETQYF
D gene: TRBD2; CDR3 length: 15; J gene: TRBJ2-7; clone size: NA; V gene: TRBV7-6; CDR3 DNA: TGTGCCAGCAGTCCGACTAGCGGGGGAAGCCGCGAGCAGTACTTC; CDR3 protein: CASSPTSGGSREQYF
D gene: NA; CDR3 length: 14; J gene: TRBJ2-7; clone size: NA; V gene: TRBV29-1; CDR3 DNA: TGCAGCGTTGGGAATTGGTGGCAGACCTACGAGCAGTACTTC; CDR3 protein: CSVGNWWQTYEQYF
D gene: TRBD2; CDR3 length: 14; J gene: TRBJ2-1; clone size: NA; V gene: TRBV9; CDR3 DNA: TGTGCCAGCAGCGAGGTGCTAGCGGGAGGGCCGTGGTTCTTC; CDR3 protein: CASSEVLAGGPWFF
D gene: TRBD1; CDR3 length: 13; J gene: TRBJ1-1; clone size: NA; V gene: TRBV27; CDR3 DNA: TGTGCCAGTAAAAGTTCAGGGGGCGGAGAAGCTTTCTTT; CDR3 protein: CASKSSGGGEAFF
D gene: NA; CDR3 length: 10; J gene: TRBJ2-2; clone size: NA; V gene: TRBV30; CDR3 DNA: TGTGCCTGGGGGCCCGGGGAGCTGTTTTTT; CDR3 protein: CAWGPGELFF
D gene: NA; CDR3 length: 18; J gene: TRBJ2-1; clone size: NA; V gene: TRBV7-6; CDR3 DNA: TGTGCCAGCAGCTTAGCGCTAACTACCTGGAGCTCCTACAATGAGCAGTTCTTC; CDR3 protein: CASSLALTTWSSYNEQFF
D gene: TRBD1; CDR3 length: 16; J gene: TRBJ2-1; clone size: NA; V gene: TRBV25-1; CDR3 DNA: TGTGCCAGCAGTGACAAGGGACAGGAGTTTTATAATGAGCAGTTCTTC; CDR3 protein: CASSDKGQEFYNEQFF
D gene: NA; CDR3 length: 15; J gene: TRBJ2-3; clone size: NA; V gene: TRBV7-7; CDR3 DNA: TGTGCCAGCAGCTTTAATCCCGGGGGCGAAGATACGCAGTATTTT; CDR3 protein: CASSFNPGGEDTQYF
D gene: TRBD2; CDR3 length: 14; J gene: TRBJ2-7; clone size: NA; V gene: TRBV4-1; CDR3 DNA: TGCGCCAGCAGCCAGGGGCAAGCGGGAGATCGCCAGTACTTC; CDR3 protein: CASSQGQAGDRQYF
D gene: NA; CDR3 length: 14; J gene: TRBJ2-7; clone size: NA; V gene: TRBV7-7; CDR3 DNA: TGTGCTAGCAGCTTAGATTGGGGGCCCTACGAGCAGTACTTC; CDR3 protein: CASSLDWGPYEQYF
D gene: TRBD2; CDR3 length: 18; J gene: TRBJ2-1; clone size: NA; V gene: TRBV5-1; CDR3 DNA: TGCGCCAGCAGCTTAAGTTTAGCGGGAGTAGGGTCCTACAATGAGCAGTTCTTC; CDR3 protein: CASSLSLAGVGSYNEQFF
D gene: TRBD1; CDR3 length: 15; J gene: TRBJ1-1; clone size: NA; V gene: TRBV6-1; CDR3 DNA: TGTGCCAGCAGCGAAACCGGGACAGGGATCACTGAAGCTTTCTTT; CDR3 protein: CASSETGTGITEAFF
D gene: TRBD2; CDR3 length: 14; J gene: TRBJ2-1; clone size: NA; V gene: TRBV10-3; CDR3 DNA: TGTGCCATCAGTGGGACTAGCGATAACAATGAGCAGTTCTTC; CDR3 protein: CAISGTSDNNEQFF
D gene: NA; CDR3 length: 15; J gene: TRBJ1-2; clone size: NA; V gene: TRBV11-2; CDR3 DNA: TGTGCCAGCAGCTTATCTCTGGGGGCGAACTATGGCTACACCTTC; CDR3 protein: CASSLSLGANYGYTF
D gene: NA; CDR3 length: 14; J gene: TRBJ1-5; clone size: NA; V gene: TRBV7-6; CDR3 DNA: TGTGCCAGCAGCTTAGCCCCAGGGAATCAGCCCCAGCATTTT; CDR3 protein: CASSLAPGNQPQHF
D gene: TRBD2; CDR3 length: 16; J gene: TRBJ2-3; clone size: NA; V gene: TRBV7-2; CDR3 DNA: TGTGCCAGCAGCTCCAAGATAGCGGGAGTGGCAGATACGCAGTATTTT; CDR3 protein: CASSSKIAGVADTQYF
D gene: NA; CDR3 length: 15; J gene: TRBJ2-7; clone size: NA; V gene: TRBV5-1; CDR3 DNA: TGCGCCAGCAGCTTGGGGGACCTTGAGTTCTACGAGCAGTACTTC; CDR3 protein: CASSLGDLEFYEQYF
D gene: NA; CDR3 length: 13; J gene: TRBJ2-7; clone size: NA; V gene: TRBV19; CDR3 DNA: TGTGCCAGTATTGGGCAGGGGAGCGAAGAGCAGTACTTC; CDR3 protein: CASIGQGSEEQYF
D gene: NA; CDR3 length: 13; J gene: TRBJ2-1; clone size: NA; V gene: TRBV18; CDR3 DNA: TGTGCCAGCTCACCTCCCTTGTACAATGAGCAGTTCTTC; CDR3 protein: CASSPPLYNEQFF
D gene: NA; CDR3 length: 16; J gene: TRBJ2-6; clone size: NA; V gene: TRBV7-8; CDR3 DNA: TGTGCCAGCAGCGAGGGACACTTGGCTGGGGCCAACGTCCTGACTTTC; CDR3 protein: CASSEGHLAGANVLTF
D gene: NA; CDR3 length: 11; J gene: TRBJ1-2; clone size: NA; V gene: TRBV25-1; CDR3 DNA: TGTGCCAGCCGCGCTGGCCTTGGCTACACCTTC; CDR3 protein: CASRAGLGYTF
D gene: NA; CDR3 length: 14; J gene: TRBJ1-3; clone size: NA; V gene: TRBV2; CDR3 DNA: TGTGCCAGCAGAGCCGATCGCTCTGGAAACACCATATATTTT; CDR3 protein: CASRADRSGNTIYF
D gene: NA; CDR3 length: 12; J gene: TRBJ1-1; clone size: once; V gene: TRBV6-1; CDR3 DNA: TGTGCCAGCAGTGTTCCTACGCTAGAAGCTTTCTTT; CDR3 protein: CASSVPTLEAFF
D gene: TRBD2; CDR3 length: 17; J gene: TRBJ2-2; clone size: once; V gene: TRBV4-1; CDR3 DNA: TGCGCCAGTTCTGGGTCAGCGGGAAGTTCTGACACCGGGGAGCTGTTTTTT; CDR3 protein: CASSGSAGSSDTGELFF
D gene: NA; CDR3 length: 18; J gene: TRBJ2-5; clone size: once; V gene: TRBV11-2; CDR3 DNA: TGTGCCAGCAGCTTAAGGCTAGGGGGGTCGGAGTACCAAGAGACCCAGTACTTC; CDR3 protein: CASSLRLGGSEYQETQYF
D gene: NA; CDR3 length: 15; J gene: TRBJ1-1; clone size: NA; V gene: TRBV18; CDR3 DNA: TGTGCCAGCTCTCCTGAGGGCTACAGAAACACTGAAGCTTTCTTT; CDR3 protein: CASSPEGYRNTEAFF
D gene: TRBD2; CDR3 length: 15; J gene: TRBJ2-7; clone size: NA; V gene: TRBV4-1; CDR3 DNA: TGCGCCAGCAGCCCGGGCGGCGGGAGTTCCTACGAGCAGTACTTC; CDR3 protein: CASSPGGGSSYEQYF
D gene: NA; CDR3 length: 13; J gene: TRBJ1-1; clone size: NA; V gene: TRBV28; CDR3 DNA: TGTGCCAGCATCGGGGGGGGAGGCACTGAAGCTTTCTTT; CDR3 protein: CASIGGGGTEAFF
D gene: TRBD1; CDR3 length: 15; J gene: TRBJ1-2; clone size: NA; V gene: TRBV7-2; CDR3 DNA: TGTGCCAGCAGCTTAGGGGGACAGGGCGCCTATGGCTACACCTTC; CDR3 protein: CASSLGGQGAYGYTF
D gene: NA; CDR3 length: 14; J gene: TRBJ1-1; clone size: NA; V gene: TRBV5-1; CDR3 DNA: TGCGCCAGCAGCGCCGCGGGGCAGAGCACTGAAGCTTTCTTT; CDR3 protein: CASSAAGQSTEAFF
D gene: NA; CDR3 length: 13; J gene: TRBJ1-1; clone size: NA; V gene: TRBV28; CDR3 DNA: TGTGCCAGCAGCCGTAGATTGAACACTGAAGCTTTCTTT; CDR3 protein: CASSRRLNTEAFF
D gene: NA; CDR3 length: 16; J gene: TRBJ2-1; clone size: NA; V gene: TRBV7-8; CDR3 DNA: TGTGCCAGCAGCTTAGCTTTGGGACGGGGCGGCAATGAGCAGTTCTTC; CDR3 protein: CASSLALGRGGNEQFF
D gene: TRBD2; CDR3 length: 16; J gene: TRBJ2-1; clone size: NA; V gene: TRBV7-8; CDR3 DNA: TGTGCCAGCAGCAGCGGGAGCGGCAACTCCTACAATGAGCAGTTCTTC; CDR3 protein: CASSSGSGNSYNEQFF
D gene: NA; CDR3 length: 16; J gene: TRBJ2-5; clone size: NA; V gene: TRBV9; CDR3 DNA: TGTGCCAGCAGCGTAGTTTCCATAGGGGCCGTAGAGACCCAGTACTTC; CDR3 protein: CASSVVSIGAVETQYF
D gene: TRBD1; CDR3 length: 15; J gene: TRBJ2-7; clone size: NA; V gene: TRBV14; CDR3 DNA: TGTGCCAGCAGCCAAGTCCGGGACAGGGGTCACGAGCAGTACTTC; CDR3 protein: CASSQVRDRGHEQYF
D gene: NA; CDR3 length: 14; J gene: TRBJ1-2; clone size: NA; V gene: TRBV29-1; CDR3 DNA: TGCAGCGCTGGGGGGAAAGGGCGGCCCTATGGCTACACCTTC; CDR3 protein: CSAGGKGRPYGYTF
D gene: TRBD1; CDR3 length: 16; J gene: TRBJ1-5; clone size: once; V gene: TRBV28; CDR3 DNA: TGTGCCAGCAGTTTCGGTGGGACAGGGATACTTCAGCCCCAGCATTTT; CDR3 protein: CASSFGGTGILQPQHF
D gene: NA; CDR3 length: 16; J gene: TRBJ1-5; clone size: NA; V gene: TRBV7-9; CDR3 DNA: TGTGCCAGCAGCTTATATGGGGGGATCAGCAATCAGCCCCAGCATTTT; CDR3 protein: CASSLYGGISNQPQHF
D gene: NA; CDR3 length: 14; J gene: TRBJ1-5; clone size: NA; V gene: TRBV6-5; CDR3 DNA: TGTGCCAGCAGCCTCAGAGATAGCAATCAGCCCCAGCATTTT; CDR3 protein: CASSLRDSNQPQHF
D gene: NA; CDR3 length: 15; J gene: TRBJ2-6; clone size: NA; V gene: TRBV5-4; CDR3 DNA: TGTGCCAGCAGCCCTGGTGGGTATGGGGCCAACGTCCTGACTTTC; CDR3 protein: CASSPGGYGANVLTF
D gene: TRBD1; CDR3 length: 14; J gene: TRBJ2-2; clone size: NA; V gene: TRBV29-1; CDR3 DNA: TGCAGCGTTCGGGGACAGACGAACACCGGGGAGCTGTTTTTT; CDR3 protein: CSVRGQTNTGELFF
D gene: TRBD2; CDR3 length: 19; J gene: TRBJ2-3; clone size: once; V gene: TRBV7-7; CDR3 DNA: TGTGCTAGCAGCTTTATTAGGCCTAGCGGGAGGGCAGGGGCAGATACGCAGTATTTT; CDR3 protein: CASSFIRPSGRAGADTQYF
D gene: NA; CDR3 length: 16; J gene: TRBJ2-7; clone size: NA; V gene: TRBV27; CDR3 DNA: TGTGCCAGCAGACTAACAGGGGCTAGCGCGTCCTACGAGCAGTACTTC; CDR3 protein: CASRLTGASASYEQYF
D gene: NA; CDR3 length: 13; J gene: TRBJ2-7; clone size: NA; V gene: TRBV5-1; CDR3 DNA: TGCGCCAGCAGCCGACAGGTGTACTACGAGCAGTACTTC; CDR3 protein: CASSRQVYYEQYF
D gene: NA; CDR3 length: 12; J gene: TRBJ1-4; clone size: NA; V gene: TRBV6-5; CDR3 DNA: TGTGCCAGCAGTTTTTCCCAAGGAAAACTGTTTTTT; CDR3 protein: CASSFSQGKLFF
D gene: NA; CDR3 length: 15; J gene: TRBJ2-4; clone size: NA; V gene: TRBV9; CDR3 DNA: TGTGCCAGCAGCGTAGAAGGGCTAGTCAAAAACATTCAGTACTTC; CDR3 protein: CASSVEGLVKNIQYF
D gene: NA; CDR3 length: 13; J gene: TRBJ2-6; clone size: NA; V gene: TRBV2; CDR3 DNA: TGTGCCAGCAGTGAATCCGGGGCCAACGTCCTGACTTTC; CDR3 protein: CASSESGANVLTF
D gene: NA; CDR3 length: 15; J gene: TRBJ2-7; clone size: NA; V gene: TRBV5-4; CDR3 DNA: TGTGCCAGCAGCTATTTCATGGGCCGAGAGGCCGAGCAGTACTTC; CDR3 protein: CASSYFMGREAEQYF
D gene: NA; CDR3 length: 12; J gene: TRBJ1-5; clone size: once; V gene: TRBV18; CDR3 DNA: TGTGCCAGCTCACTTAGCAATCAGCCCCAGCATTTT; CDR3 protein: CASSLSNQPQHF
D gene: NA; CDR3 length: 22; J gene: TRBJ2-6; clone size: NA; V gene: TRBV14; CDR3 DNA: TGTGCCAGCAGCCAAGCCGGCGCCGGGTCGCCAGGAGTGACGACTGGGGCCAACGTCCTGACTTTC; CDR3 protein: CASSQAGAGSPGVTTGANVLTF